This T cell receptor (beta chain) was recorded in a study of blood T cell repertoires in COVID-19. Turning to the study itself: Both acute and convalescent COVID-19 samples were obtained from the United States, Italy and Spain. T cells, B-cell-depleted T cells, or PBMCs provided the cDNA or gDNA that served as material.

Germline-derived CDR1 and CDR2 are KGHDR and SFDVKD. Trimming took 3 bases from V and 1 from J; bases not matched to a gene: 10. This CDR3 is built from 17 residues. Per the authors' pipeline: Amplification of reference gene primers was used by the study to estimate nucleated cell counts. The assay was immunoSEQ multiplex PCR, and TCRdb's table has in-frame clones only and misses some. The V and J calls and clone size come from that table; D and trimming were worked out from the DNA. This table has under 300,000 clones, about nine tenths appearing once. This rearrangement joins TRBV24-1 to TRBJ2-5; 7 positions agree with TRBD2. The TCR comes from a woman between 40 and 50 years old who had recovered from COVID-19. Sequenced: peripheral blood. The CDR3 spells CATSDPRGDALQETQYF. For the CDR3, the DNA is TGTGCCACCAGTGATCCCCGGGGGGACGCACTCCAAGAGACCCAGTACTTC.